One sample yielded the 14 T cell receptor beta chains listed below, sequenced in a study. From the 5' RACE reads, TCRdb called clonotypes with MiXCR, one entry per CDR3 protein. The sample yields tens of thousands of distinct CDR3 sequences, roughly 25% seen once. Cells sorted as Tregs were CD4+, CD25+ and CD127-/low. Specimen: tumor-infiltrating Tregs sorted from the breast tumor. Every receptor here comes from a female donor with breast cancer.

This clonotype was counted many times. The rearrangement links TRBV7-2 to TRBJ2-1; 9 bases match TRBD2. Germline V gives CDR1 SGHTA, CDR2 FQGNSA. The CDR3 has 16 amino acids. J gave up 7 bases and V 4 bases, and 11 bases lay outside the gene matches. The CDR3 DNA follows: TGTGCCAGCAGCTCCCCCCGGGCGGGAGGGTGGAATGAGCAGTTCTTC. Protein: CASSSPRAGGWNEQFF.

This clonotype was counted a few times. V and J are TRBV4-1 and TRBJ2-5; D not certain. V shed 4 bases and J shed 4 bases, with 7 bases lying between them. The CDR3 spans 12 residues. Germline loops: CDR1 MGHRA, CDR2 YSYEKL. As DNA, the CDR3 is TGCGCCAGCAGCCTCCCGGGAGAGACCCAGTACTTC. Translated: CASSLPGETQYF.

This clonotype showed up just a few times. The chain uses TRBV30 and TRBJ1-1; D is unresolved. V lost 0 bases to trimming and J lost 1 base, with 6 bases between them. The CDR3 is 13 residues long. CDR1 and CDR2 from the germline V gene are GTSNPN and SVGIG (reference sequence). This chain's CDR3 is CAWSVLTNTEAFF. As DNA, the CDR3 is TGTGCCTGGAGTGTACTTACGAACACTGAAGCTTTCTTT.

This clonotype appeared a few times. This chain uses TRBV4-3 with TRBJ2-3, with D perhaps matching TRBD2 (6 bases). The germline V gene has CDR1 LGHNA and CDR2 YSLEER. V lost 4 bases and J lost 0, with 11 bases in between. This CDR3 has 15 residues. The CDR3 sequence: CASSPTSTSTDTQYF. CDR3 DNA: TGCGCCAGCAGCCCAACTAGCACTAGCACAGATACGCAGTATTTT.

This chain uses TRBV3-1 with TRBJ1-2; no reliable D call. The V gene's germline CDR1 is LGHDT and CDR2 YNNKEL (reference sequence). The CDR3 runs to 15 residues. With 4 bases removed from V and 4 bases from J, the gap between germline ends came to 16 bases. The CDR3 loop is CASSPKPTETYGYTF. DNA of the CDR3: TGTGCCAGCAGCCCAAAACCGACTGAGACCTATGGCTACACCTTC.

The chain employs TRBV5-4 and TRBJ1-1; 8 bases align to TRBD1. Germline-derived CDR1 and CDR2 are SGHNT and YYREEE (reference sequence). V shed 5 bases, J shed 3 bases, and the junction held 6 bases outside the gene matches. This CDR3 spans 14 amino acids. CDR3: CASSPGQGYTEAFF. DNA for the CDR3: TGTGCCAGCAGTCCCGGACAGGGATACACTGAAGCTTTCTTT. Complete variable domain (other parts from reference TRBV5-4 and TRBJ1-1): ETGVTQSPTHLIKTRGQQVTLRCSSQSGHNTVSWYQQALGQGPQFIFQYYREEENGRGNFPPRFSGLQFPNYSSELNVNALELDDSALYLCASSPGQGYTEAFFGQGTRLTVV.

This clonotype counts as medium-sized. V usage is TRBV9 and J usage is TRBJ1-2; D might be TRBD1 (5 bases). Germline loops: CDR1 SGDLS, CDR2 YYNGEE. This CDR3 region has 13 residues. Trimming took 3 bases from V and 1 from J, leaving 7 bases between them. The CDR3 loop reads CASSGGFNYGYTF. CDR3 in DNA: TGTGCCAGCAGCGGGGGGTTTAACTATGGCTACACCTTC.

This clonotype occurred a few times. This chain connects TRBV20-1 to TRBJ2-4; TRBD2 agrees at 7 bases. This CDR3 has 13 residues. V shed 5 bases and J 1 base; nucleotides not matched to a gene: 2. Per germline, CDR1 DFQATT and CDR2 SNEGSKA (reference sequence). CDR3: CSARGDAKNIQYF. The DNA of the CDR3 is TGCAGTGCTCGGGGGGATGCCAAAAACATTCAGTACTTC.

The table lists this clonotype with a few counts. For the CDR3, the DNA is TGCAGCGTTCAGGGTTGGGAGGGTGAGCAGTTCTTC. It specifies CSVQGWEGEQFF. J is TRBJ2-1 and V is TRBV29-1; 7 bases agree with TRBD2. Trimming at V came to 5 bases and at J to 9 bases, leaving 7 bases not matched to a gene. In germline, CDR1 is SQVTM, CDR2 ANQGSEA. CDR3 size: 12 residues.

This sequence joins TRBV2 and TRBJ1-6; D is uncertain. This CDR3 is 16 amino acids long. From germline, CDR1 is SNHLY and CDR2 FYNNEI. V lost 7 bases to trimming and J lost 0 bases, with 13 bases between them. The CDR3 nucleotides are TGTGCCAGCAAGGTCAGAACCAGCTCCTATAATTCACCCCTCCACTTT. Translated, it gives CASKVRTSSYNSPLHF. The whole variable domain, remainder taken from reference TRBV2 and TRBJ1-6, is EPEVTQTPSHQVTQMGQEVILRCVPISNHLYFYWYRQILGQKVEFLVSFYNNEISEKSEIFDDQFSVERPDGSNFTLKIRSTKLEDSAMYFCASKVRTSSYNSPLHFGNGTRLTVT.

This clonotype was found many times. This chain uses TRBV7-2 with TRBJ1-5; D is perhaps TRBD1 (5 bases). The V end was cut by 1 base, the J end by 0 bases, with 10 bases between. Germline values: CDR1 SGHTA, CDR2 FQGNSA. The CDR3 totals 16 residues. CDR3 amino acids: CASSLGSGYSNQPQHF. In nucleotides, the CDR3 is TGTGCCAGCAGCTTAGGGTCAGGGTATAGCAATCAGCCCCAGCATTTT.

Of note for this clonotype: This may stem from a read error, because a much larger clone lies one nucleotide away. This chain links TRBV9 with TRBJ1-2; the D gene is possibly TRBD1 (6 bases). The CDR3 totals 16 residues. Germline V gene sequence: CDR1 SGDLS, CDR2 YYNGEE. Deletions cut 4 bases from V and 4 bases from J, with 20 bases between. CDR3 DNA sequence: TGTGCCAGCAGCCCACAACACGGGGGCGCTGCCTATGGCTACACCTTC. Protein sequence: CASSPQHGGAAYGYTF.

As to this clonotype: This clone may be a read error of a much larger clone one base away. The gene calls are TRBV9 and TRBJ1-1; no firm D call. Germline V gene lookup returns CDR1 SGDLS and CDR2 YYNGEE. CDR3 length: 13 residues. CDR3 DNA: TGTGCCAGCAGCGAGACCCCGAACACTGAAGCTGTCTTT. This gives the protein CASSETPNTEAVF.

The chain employs TRBV20-1 and TRBJ1-6, with 8 bases lining up with TRBD1. The CDR3 contains 15 residues. CDR1 is DFQATT, CDR2 SNEGSKA, per germline (reference sequence). J gave up 9 bases and V 2 bases, and 9 bases lay outside the gene matches. CDR3 nucleotide sequence: TGCAGTGCTAGATCTACTCAGGGGGCGACTTCACCCCTCCACTTT. Amino acids: CSARSTQGATSPLHF.